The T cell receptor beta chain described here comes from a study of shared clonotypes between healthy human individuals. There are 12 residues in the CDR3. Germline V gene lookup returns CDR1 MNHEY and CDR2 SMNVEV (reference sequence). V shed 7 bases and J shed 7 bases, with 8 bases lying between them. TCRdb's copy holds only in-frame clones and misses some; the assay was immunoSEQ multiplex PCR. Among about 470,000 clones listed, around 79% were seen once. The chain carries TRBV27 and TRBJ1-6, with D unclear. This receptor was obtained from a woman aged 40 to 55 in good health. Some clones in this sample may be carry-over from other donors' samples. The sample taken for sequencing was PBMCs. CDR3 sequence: CASTRSNSPLHF. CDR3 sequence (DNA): TGTGCCAGCACCCGTTCAAATTCACCCCTCCACTTT.